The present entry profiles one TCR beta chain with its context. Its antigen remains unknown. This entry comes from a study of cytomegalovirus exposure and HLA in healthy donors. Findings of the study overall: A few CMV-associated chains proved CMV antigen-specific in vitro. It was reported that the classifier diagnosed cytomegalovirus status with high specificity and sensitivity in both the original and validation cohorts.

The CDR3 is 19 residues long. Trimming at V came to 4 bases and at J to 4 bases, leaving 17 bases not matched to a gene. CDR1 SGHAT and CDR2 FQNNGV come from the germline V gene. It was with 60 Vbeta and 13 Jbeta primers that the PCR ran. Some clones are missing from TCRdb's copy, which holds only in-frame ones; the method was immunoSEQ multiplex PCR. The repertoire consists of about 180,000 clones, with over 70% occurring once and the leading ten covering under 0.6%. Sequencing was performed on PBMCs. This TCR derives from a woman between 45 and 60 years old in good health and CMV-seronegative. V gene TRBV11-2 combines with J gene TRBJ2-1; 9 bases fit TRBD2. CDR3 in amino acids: CASSSSSGRFAGVYNEQFF. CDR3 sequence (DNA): TGTGCCAGCAGCTCCTCGAGCGGGAGGTTCGCTGGGGTATACAATGAGCAGTTCTTC.